This T cell receptor beta chain emerged from a study of T cell responses to AZD1222 COVID-19 vaccine. Study results and caveats: Following two doses of AZD1222, Spike-specific TCR breadth and depth rose. Among vaccine-associated CD4 TCRs, coverage spanned spike, with dominance at 160-218 and 743-854.

The CDR3 totals 15 residues. Germline V gene sequence: CDR1 SGHNT, CDR2 YENEEA. Trimming stripped 4 bases from V and 6 bases from J, with 17 bases between. As concerns this clone: Its antigen is currently unknown.

Clones were read by immunoSEQ multiplex PCR, and TCRdb kept only the in-frame ones, dropping some. The table includes under 150,000 clones, approximately 88% detected once. J is TRBJ2-3 and V is TRBV11-3, with D tentatively TRBD1 or TRBD2 (5 bases each). The sequencing here drew on peripheral blood, taken 28 days after the second AZD1222 dose. The receptor was isolated from an adult who received the AZD1222 COVID-19 vaccine. CDR3 in DNA: TGTGCCAGCAGCTCTGAAGGGACCCGGTCCGATACGCAGTATTTT. Translated: CASSSEGTRSDTQYF.